The clone carrying this TCR beta chain was seen a few times. TCRdb used MiXCR to reprocess the 5' RACE reads, holding one entry per CDR3 protein. The sample gives some 48,000 distinct CDR3 sequences, 6% to 8% of which show up once; around 7% is in the top ten. CDR1 and CDR2 (germline): SGHRS, YFSETQ. The V end was cut by 4 bases, the J end by 0 bases, with 7 bases between. This CDR3 contains 13 residues. The record originates from a study of early T cells in non-severe SARS-CoV-2 infection. The sample was whole blood, taken at baseline. This TCR came from an adult who was a healthcare worker with PCR-confirmed SARS-CoV-2 infection or an uninfected control (not recorded which). The chain has TRBV5-1 and TRBJ1-1, with D unresolved. CDR3 region: CASSRDMNTEAFF. CDR3 DNA: TGCGCCAGCAGCCGAGACATGAACACTGAAGCTTTCTTT. The full variable domain, completed using reference TRBV5-1 and TRBJ1-1, is KAGVTQTPRYLIKTRGQQVTLSCSPISGHRSVSWYQQTPGQGLQFLFEYFSETQRNKGNFPGRFSGRQFSNSRSEMNVSTLELGDSALYLCASSRDMNTEAFFGQGTRLTVV.